This T cell receptor beta chain comes out of a study of CD8 T cells in Susac syndrome. Reverse transcription of about 0.5 to 1 ug RNA used random hexamers. Using its own MiXCR run on the immunoSEQ multiplex PCR reads, TCRdb lists one record per CDR3 protein. The top ten clones hold approximately 0.086% of a sample with about 200,000 distinct CDR3 sequences, 90% to 95% of them seen once. Germline V gene sequence: CDR1 DFQATT, CDR2 SNEGSKA (reference sequence). V lost 5 bases, J lost 7 bases, and 12 bases stayed unmatched. This CDR3 is 16 amino acids long. The chain carries TRBV20-1 and TRBJ2-5; 14 bases are shared with TRBD2. The clonotype was recovered from a human donor with Susac syndrome. Sequenced input: CD4+ T cells from PBMCs. Here the CDR3 DNA reads TGCAGTGCTCCGGGTGGGACTAGCGGGAGTGTAGCGACCCAGTACTTC. Encoded protein: CSAPGGTSGSVATQYF.